This is a list of T cell receptor beta chains from one sample in a study of T cell repertoires in cytomegalovirus infection. TCRdb recomputed calls from the reads with MiXCR, one row per CDR3 protein. The data contain about a million distinct CDR3 sequences, around 29% of them singletons. Which antigens these TCRs recognize remains unknown. This sample comprised cultured CD8+ T cells from PBMCs, obtained from culture after CMV antigen stimulation. Receptors originate from a human donor in good health (CMV status not recorded). Some clones in this sample may be carry-over from other donors' samples. Both conserved end residues are part of each CDR3. The D gene is left open where the match is weak. Clone size is given for some rows only: seen once, a few or many times, or a class if the clone is expanded.

>TRBV6-2/TRBV6-3|TRBJ2-1|NA|NA
CASSYWGGADEQFF
TGTGCCAGCAGTTACTGGGGGGGGGCGGATGAGCAGTTCTTC
>TRBV12-3/TRBV12-4|TRBJ2-7|NA|NA
CASSWDTPYEQYF
TGTGCCAGCAGTTGGGACACGCCGTACGAGCAGTACTTC
>TRBV9|TRBJ1-1|few|NA
CASSGDSGDLNTEAFF
TGTGCCAGCAGCGGAGATAGCGGAGATCTGAACACTGAAGCTTTCTTT
>TRBV20-1|TRBJ1-3|NA|NA
CSARDFRGGNTIYF
TGCAGTGCTAGAGATTTCAGGGGTGGAAACACCATATATTTT
>TRBV9|TRBJ2-1|NA|TRBD2
CASSVEFSGGADEQFF
TGTGCCAGCAGCGTAGAATTTAGCGGGGGGGCAGATGAGCAGTTCTTC
>TRBV4-2|TRBJ1-2|few|NA
CASSPTVPDGYTF
TGTGCCAGCAGCCCTACAGTCCCGGATGGCTACACCTTC
>TRBV7-4|TRBJ2-7|NA|TRBD2
CASSLVLAGGPTYEQYF
TGTGCCAGCAGCTTAGTTCTAGCGGGGGGGCCTACCTACGAGCAGTACTTC
>TRBV12-3/TRBV12-4|TRBJ2-1|many|NA
CASRASLYNEQFF
TGTGCCAGCAGGGCTAGCTTGTACAATGAGCAGTTCTTC
>TRBV28|TRBJ1-6|NA|NA
CASSYDGVGAYNSPLHF
TGTGCCAGCAGTTATGACGGGGTTGGGGCCTATAATTCACCCCTCCACTTT
>TRBV27|TRBJ2-7|many|NA
CASSFSTGDHSYEQYF
TGTGCCAGCAGTTTCTCGACGGGGGACCACTCCTACGAGCAGTACTTC
>TRBV19|TRBJ1-2|few|NA
CASSISSGYTF
TGTGCCAGTAGTATAAGTTCTGGCTACACCTTC
>TRBV6-5|TRBJ1-1|NA|NA
CARSLTMILNTEAFF
TGTGCCAGAAGTTTGACAATGATCCTGAACACTGAAGCTTTCTTT
>TRBV6-1|TRBJ1-1|NA|NA
CVSSEGTSTEAFF
TGTGTCAGCAGTGAAGGCACCTCCACTGAAGCTTTCTTT
>TRBV7-6|TRBJ2-7|many|TRBD1
CASSQEMTGWYEQYF
TGTGCCAGCAGCCAAGAGATGACAGGGTGGTACGAGCAGTACTTC
>TRBV4-2|TRBJ1-6|NA|NA
CASSQVRGEDSPLHF
TGTGCCAGCAGCCAAGTTAGGGGGGAAGATTCACCCCTCCACTTT
>TRBV10-3|TRBJ2-3|NA|NA
CAISESSRTDTQYF
TGTGCCATCAGTGAGTCGAGTAGGACAGATACGCAGTATTTT
>TRBV2|TRBJ2-1|NA|TRBD2
CASSVTSGGNWDAYNEQFF
TGTGCCAGCAGCGTGACTAGCGGGGGAAACTGGGACGCCTACAATGAGCAGTTCTTC
>TRBV20-1|TRBJ2-7|NA|TRBD2
CSASLTSGGYEQYF
TGCAGTGCTAGCCTGACTAGCGGGGGCTACGAGCAGTACTTC
>TRBV7-9|TRBJ2-2|NA|NA
CASPLDRNTGELFF
TGTGCCAGCCCCCTCGACAGGAACACCGGGGAGCTGTTTTTT
>TRBV25-1|TRBJ1-4|NA|TRBD1
CASSGPIDRGGKGGKLFF
TGTGCCAGCAGTGGCCCCATCGACAGGGGCGGGAAGGGAGGAAAACTGTTTTTT
>TRBV4-3|TRBJ1-2|few|TRBD1
CASSSLDRGPRGYTF
TGCGCCAGCAGCTCATTAGACAGGGGCCCTCGAGGCTACACCTTC
>TRBV6-2/TRBV6-3|TRBJ2-1|NA|TRBD2
CASSSGLADYYNEQFF
TGTGCCAGCAGTTCCGGCCTAGCGGACTACTACAATGAGCAGTTCTTC
>TRBV6-6|TRBJ1-1|NA|NA
CASSYSIQAPNTEAFF
TGTGCCAGCAGTTACTCCATCCAGGCACCTAACACTGAAGCTTTCTTT
>TRBV19|TRBJ1-1|NA|TRBD1
CASTTGQGYTEAFF
TGTGCCAGTACCACAGGACAGGGCTACACTGAAGCTTTCTTT
>TRBV7-8|TRBJ1-1|many|NA
CASSFRGTVTNTEAFF
TGTGCCAGCAGCTTTCGGGGTACCGTAACGAACACTGAAGCTTTCTTT
>TRBV11-2|TRBJ2-4|many|NA
CASSLADTLFQYF
TGTGCCAGCAGCTTAGCGGACACACTTTTTCAGTACTTC
>TRBV28|TRBJ2-1|NA|TRBD2
CASTWGGGVNNEQFF
TGTGCCAGTACGTGGGGCGGGGGGGTCAACAATGAGCAGTTCTTC
>TRBV7-6|TRBJ2-3|NA|TRBD2
CASSLGPGGGAPDTQYF
TGTGCCAGCAGCTTAGGACCGGGCGGGGGGGCCCCAGATACGCAGTATTTT
>TRBV6-5|TRBJ2-2|NA|NA
CASSYLSIEELFF
TGTGCCAGCAGTTACCTGTCGATCGAGGAGCTGTTTTTT
>TRBV20-1|TRBJ2-1|many|NA
CSVTVGGPGNEQFF
TGCAGTGTTACCGTCGGGGGGCCGGGTAATGAGCAGTTCTTC
>TRBV10-3|TRBJ2-5|NA|TRBD1
CAISESGQGPDQETQYF
TGTGCCATCAGTGAGTCAGGACAGGGGCCGGATCAAGAGACCCAGTACTTC
>TRBV20-1|TRBJ2-1|few|TRBD2
CSARDGTGGYLLNEQFF
TGCAGTGCTAGGGATGGGACGGGGGGTTATTTATTGAATGAGCAGTTCTTC
>TRBV12-3/TRBV12-4|TRBJ1-4|NA|NA
CASTIGGEKLFF
TGTGCCAGCACCATCGGTGGCGAAAAACTGTTTTTT
>TRBV12-3/TRBV12-4|TRBJ2-3|few|NA
CASSPPEGVSTDTQYF
TGTGCCAGCAGTCCTCCCGAGGGGGTTAGCACAGATACGCAGTATTTT
>TRBV14|TRBJ2-1|NA|TRBD1
CASSHSTGGAFMEQFF
TGTGCCAGCAGCCACTCTACAGGGGGCGCTTTCATGGAGCAGTTCTTC
>TRBV7-6|TRBJ2-7|few|NA
CASSSQPGASMSHYEQYF
TGTGCCAGCAGCTCACAACCGGGGGCCAGTATGTCGCACTACGAGCAGTACTTC
>TRBV12-3/TRBV12-4|TRBJ1-5|once|NA
CASRQGGVWPQHF
TGTGCCAGCAGGCAAGGGGGGGTATGGCCCCAGCATTTT
>TRBV7-2|TRBJ2-5|few|TRBD2
CASSFEGLALAPTQYF
TGTGCCAGCAGCTTTGAGGGACTAGCATTGGCTCCGACCCAGTACTTC
>TRBV4-1|TRBJ2-5|NA|TRBD2
CASSQDGTSGKTQYF
TGCGCCAGCAGCCAAGATGGGACTAGCGGGAAGACCCAGTACTTC
>TRBV28|TRBJ2-5|NA|NA
CASSQGQRSQETQYF
TGTGCCAGCAGCCAAGGACAGAGATCCCAAGAGACCCAGTACTTC
>TRBV5-1|TRBJ1-1|NA|NA
CASSLDATPGTEAFF
TGCGCCAGCAGCTTGGATGCGACCCCAGGCACTGAAGCTTTCTTT
>TRBV7-6|TRBJ2-1|many|NA
CASSLLGENEQFF
TGTGCCAGCAGCTTACTTGGGGAAAATGAGCAGTTCTTC
>TRBV6-5|TRBJ1-2|many|NA
CASSYTGSRRNYGYTF
TGTGCCAGCAGTTACACGGGATCTCGGAGAAACTATGGCTACACCTTC
>TRBV6-1|TRBJ1-1|NA|NA
CASSLNLGQNTEAFF
TGTGCCAGCAGTCTGAACCTAGGCCAGAACACTGAAGCTTTCTTT
>TRBV20-1|TRBJ2-1|few|NA
CSARDLVGDYNEQFF
TGCAGTGCTAGAGATTTGGTAGGGGATTACAATGAGCAGTTCTTC
>TRBV11-3|TRBJ2-2|NA|NA
CASSLEEGPGAGELFF
TGTGCCAGCAGCTTAGAGGAGGGGCCGGGGGCAGGGGAGCTGTTTTTT
>TRBV7-6|TRBJ1-1|many|NA
CASSPSGTLAEAFF
TGTGCCAGCAGCCCGAGCGGGACGCTGGCTGAAGCTTTCTTT
>TRBV5-4|TRBJ2-1|few|TRBD2
CASSGTTSGGYNEQFF
TGTGCCAGCAGCGGCACGACTAGCGGGGGCTACAATGAGCAGTTCTTC
>TRBV19|TRBJ2-6|NA|NA
CASSPLEGSVSGANVLTF
TGTGCCAGTAGTCCACTTGAGGGGAGCGTCTCTGGGGCCAACGTCCTGACTTTC
>TRBV7-9|TRBJ2-5|few|NA
CASSTTGTPTPGTQYF
TGTGCCAGCAGCACGACCGGGACACCCACTCCAGGGACCCAGTACTTC